A selection of T cell receptor beta chains follows, all from one sample in a study of cytomegalovirus exposure and HLA in healthy donors. TCRdb's table, derived via immunoSEQ multiplex PCR, lists solely in-frame clones and lacks some. The sample holds 110,000 to 150,000 clones, about 86% seen once. Input material: PBMCs. All receptors come from a man younger than 35 in good health and CMV-seronegative. The CDR3 runs from the conserved cysteine through the conserved F or W. The D gene is left open where the match is weak.

>TRBJ1-5|13|.|TRBV28
CASNRVDNQPQHF
>TRBJ2-1|14|.|TRBV19
CASTLLFSSDEQFF
>TRBJ2-1|13|TRBD1|TRBV9
CASTLGTGNEQFF
>TRBJ2-2|14|.|TRBV5-1
CASSLAVRGGELFF
>TRBJ1-4|15|.|TRBV6-5
CASSNLRTSNEKLFF
>TRBJ2-7|13|.|TRBV6-1
CASSMDGTYEQYF
>TRBJ2-7|14|TRBD2|TRBV6-1
CASSSSGGVLEQYF
>TRBJ2-7|15|TRBD2|TRBV4-3
CASSPTSGVGYEQYF
>TRBJ2-3|15|TRBD2|TRBV6-1
CASSELAGGPDTQYF
>TRBJ2-1|17|TRBD2|TRBV18
CASSPPGLAGGGNEQFF
>TRBJ1-2|13|.|TRBV6-5
CASSYSQGYGYTF
>TRBJ1-2|14|.|TRBV18
CASSPSGGVVGYTF
>TRBJ1-4|15|TRBD1|TRBV15
CATSPRRGPGEKLFF
>TRBJ2-7|15|.|TRBV19
CASSISGSSSYEQYF
>TRBJ1-5|15|.|TRBV7-8
CASSWTVRSNQPQHF
>TRBJ2-1|15|TRBD1|TRBV11-2
CASSETGQGAGEQFF
>TRBJ2-7|16|TRBD2|TRBV30
CAWSADPGLGFSEQYF
>TRBJ2-1|18|.|TRBV7-9
CASSPSGSRAVLYNEQFF
>TRBJ2-1|14|.|TRBV29-1
CSVEDHSSYNEQFF
>TRBJ1-1|14|TRBD1|TRBV19
CASSLGTANTEAFF
>TRBJ2-5|15|TRBD1|TRBV27
CASSSDRGLGETQYF
>TRBJ2-2|14|TRBD1|TRBV4-1
CASRTGTITGELFF
>TRBJ1-2|14|.|TRBV5-5
CASSTVDGGEGYTF
>TRBJ2-7|14|TRBD1|TRBV6-1
CATRDRPLSYEQYF
>TRBJ2-7|14|TRBD1|TRBV19
CASMRDRTSYEQYF
>TRBJ2-1|13|.|TRBV4-1
CASSQEEGFEQFF
>TRBJ2-2|17|TRBD2|TRBV27
CASSRPGLARKTGELFF
>TRBJ2-7|19|TRBD1|TRBV18
CASSPQGDRPSGYSYEQYF
>TRBJ2-2|16|.|TRBV5-6
CASSPSRTGLPGELFF
>TRBJ1-3|14|TRBD1|TRBV9
CASSEGTVGNTIYF
>TRBJ2-6|17|.|TRBV11-2
CASSPRGGRSGANVLTF